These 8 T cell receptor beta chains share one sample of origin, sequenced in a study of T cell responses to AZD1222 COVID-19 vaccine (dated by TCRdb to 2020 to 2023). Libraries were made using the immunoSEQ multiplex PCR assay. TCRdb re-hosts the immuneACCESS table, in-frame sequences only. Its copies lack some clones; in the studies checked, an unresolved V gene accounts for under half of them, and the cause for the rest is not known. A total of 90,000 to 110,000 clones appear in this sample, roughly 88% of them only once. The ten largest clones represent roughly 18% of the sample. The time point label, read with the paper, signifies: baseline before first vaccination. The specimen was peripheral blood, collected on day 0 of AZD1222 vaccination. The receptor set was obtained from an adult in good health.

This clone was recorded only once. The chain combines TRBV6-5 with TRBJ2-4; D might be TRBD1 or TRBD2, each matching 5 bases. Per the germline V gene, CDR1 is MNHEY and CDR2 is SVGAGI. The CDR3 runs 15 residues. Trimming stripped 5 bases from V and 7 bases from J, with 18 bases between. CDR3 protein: CASSTGAFPGNIQYF. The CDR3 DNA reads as TGTGCCAGCAGTACCGGGGCTTTCCCAGGGAACATTCAGTACTTC.

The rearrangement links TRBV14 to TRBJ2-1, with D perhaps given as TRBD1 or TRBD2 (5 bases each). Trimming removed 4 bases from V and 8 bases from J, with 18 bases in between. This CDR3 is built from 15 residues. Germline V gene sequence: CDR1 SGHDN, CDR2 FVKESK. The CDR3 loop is CASSPSGPSIHEQFF. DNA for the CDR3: TGTGCCAGCAGCCCTTCGGGGCCTTCTATCCATGAGCAGTTCTTC.

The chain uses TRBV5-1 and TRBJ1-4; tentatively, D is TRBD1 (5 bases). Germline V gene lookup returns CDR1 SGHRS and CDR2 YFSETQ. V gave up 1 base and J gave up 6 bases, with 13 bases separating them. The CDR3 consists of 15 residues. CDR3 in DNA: TGCGCCAGCAGCTTGCGTCTTTTAGGGGATGAAAAACTGTTTTTT. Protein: CASSLRLLGDEKLFF.

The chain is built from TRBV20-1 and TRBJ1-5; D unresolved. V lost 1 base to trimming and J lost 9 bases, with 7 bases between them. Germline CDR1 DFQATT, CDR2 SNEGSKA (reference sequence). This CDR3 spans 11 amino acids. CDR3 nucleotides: TGCAGTGCTAGAGCAGGAGGGCCCCAGCATTTT. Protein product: CSARAGGPQHF.

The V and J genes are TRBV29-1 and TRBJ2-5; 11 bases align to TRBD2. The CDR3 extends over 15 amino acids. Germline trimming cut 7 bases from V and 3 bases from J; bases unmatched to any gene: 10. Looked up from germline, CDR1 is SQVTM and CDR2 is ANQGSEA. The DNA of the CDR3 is TGCAGCGCCAATAAACCGACTAGCGGGAAAGAGACCCAGTACTTC. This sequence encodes CSANKPTSGKETQYF.

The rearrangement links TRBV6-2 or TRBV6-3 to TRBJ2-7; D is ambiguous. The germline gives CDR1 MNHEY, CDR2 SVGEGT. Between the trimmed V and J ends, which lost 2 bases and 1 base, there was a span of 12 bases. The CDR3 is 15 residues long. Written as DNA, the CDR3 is TGTGCCAGCAGTTACCATGGACCCATATCCTACGAGCAGTACTTC. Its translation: CASSYHGPISYEQYF.

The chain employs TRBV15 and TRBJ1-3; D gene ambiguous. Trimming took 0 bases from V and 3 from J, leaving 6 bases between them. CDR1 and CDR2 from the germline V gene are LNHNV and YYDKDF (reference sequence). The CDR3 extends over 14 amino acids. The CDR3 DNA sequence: TGTGCCACCAGCAGAGATCAGGATGGAAACACCATATATTTT. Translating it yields CATSRDQDGNTIYF. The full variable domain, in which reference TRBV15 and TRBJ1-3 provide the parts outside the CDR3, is DAMVIQNPRYQVTQFGKPVTLSCSQTLNHNVMYWYQQKSSQAPKLLFHYYDKDFNNEADTPDNFQSRRPNTSFCFLDIRSPGLGDTAMYLCATSRDQDGNTIYFGEGSWLTVV.

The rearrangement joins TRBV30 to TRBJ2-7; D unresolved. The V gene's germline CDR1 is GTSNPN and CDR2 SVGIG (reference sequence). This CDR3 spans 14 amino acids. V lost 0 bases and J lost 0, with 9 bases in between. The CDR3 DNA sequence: TGTGCCTGGAGTGTGGGCAGAAACTCCTACGAGCAGTACTTC. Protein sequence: CAWSVGRNSYEQYF.